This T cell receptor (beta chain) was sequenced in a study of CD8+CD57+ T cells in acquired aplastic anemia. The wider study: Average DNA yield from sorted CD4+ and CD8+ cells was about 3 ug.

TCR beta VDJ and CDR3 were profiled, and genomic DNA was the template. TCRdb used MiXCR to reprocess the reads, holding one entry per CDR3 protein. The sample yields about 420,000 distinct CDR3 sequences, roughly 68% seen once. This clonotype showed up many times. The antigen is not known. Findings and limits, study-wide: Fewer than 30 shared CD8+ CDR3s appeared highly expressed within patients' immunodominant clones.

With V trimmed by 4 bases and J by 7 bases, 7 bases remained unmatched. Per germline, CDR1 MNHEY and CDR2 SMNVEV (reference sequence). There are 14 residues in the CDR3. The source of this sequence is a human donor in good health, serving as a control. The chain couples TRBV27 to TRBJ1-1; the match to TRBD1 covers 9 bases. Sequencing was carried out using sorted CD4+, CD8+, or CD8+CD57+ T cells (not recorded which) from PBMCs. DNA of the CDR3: TGTGCCAGCAGTTCCCTGACAGGGGGTTATGAAGCTTTCTTT. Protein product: CASSSLTGGYEAFF.